The entry that follows covers one T cell receptor beta chain sequence. A read error may account for a junction end that differs from germline. The template was RNA from unsorted bulk tissue. Donors were chemotherapy-naive, newly diagnosed lung cancer surgical patients in China, August–late 2014. The library came from three nested PCR rounds adapted from ARM-PCR protocols. MiXCR, applied by TCRdb to the multiplex PCR reads, yields one record per CDR3 protein. The profile shows 90,000 to 130,000 distinct CDR3 sequences, about 87% of them singletons. CDR3 size: 15 residues. The sample is drawn from a study of tumor and adjacent non-tumor tissue in lung cancer.

V and J are TRBV12-3 or TRBV12-4 and TRBJ1-2; 7 bases agree with TRBD1. Sequenced sample: lung tumor tissue. This TCR derives from a man between 65 and 80 years old with non-small cell lung cancer. Here the CDR3 DNA reads TGTACCAGCAGTTTATTGACAGGGTTTAACTATGGCTACACCTTC. Its translation: CTSSLLTGFNYGYTF.